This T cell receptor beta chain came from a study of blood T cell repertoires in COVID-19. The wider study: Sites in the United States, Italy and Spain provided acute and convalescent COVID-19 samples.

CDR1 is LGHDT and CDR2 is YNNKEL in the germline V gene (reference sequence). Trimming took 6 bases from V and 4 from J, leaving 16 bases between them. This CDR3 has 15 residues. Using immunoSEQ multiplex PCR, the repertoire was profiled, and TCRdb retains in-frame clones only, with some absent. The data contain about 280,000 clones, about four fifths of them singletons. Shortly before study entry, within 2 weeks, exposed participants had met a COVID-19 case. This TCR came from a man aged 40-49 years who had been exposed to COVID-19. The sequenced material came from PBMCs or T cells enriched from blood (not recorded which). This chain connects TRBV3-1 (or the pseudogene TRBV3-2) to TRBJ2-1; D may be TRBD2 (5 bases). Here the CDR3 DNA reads TGTGCCAGCAGGGTAACTAGAGGCATGTACAATGAGCAGTTCTTC. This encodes CASRVTRGMYNEQFF.